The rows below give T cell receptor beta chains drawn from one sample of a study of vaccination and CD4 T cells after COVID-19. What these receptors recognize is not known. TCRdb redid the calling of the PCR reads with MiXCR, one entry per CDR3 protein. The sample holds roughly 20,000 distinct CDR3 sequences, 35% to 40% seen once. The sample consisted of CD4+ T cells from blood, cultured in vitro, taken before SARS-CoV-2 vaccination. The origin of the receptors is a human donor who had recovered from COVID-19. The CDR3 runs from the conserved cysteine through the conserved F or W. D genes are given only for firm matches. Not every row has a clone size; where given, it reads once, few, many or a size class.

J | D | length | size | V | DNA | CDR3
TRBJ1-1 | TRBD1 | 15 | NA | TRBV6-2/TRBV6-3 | TGTGCCAGCAGTAGGGGACAGTCGGTGAACACTGAAGCTTTCTTT | CASSRGQSVNTEAFF
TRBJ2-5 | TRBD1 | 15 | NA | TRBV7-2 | TGTGCCAGCAGCTTCCCGGGACAGGGGAAAGAGACCCAGTACTTC | CASSFPGQGKETQYF
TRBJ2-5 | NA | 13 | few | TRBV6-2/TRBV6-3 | TGTGCCAGCCGACCAACTGGCAGTGAGACCCAGTACTTC | CASRPTGSETQYF
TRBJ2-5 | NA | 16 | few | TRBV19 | TGTGCCAGTAGTATCCCCGATGGGGGCCAACAAGAGACCCAGTACTTC | CASSIPDGGQQETQYF
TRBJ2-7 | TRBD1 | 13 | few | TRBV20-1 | TGCAGTGCTAGGGCAGGGGGCTACTACGAGCAGTACTTC | CSARAGGYYEQYF
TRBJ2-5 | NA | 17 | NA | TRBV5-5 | TGTGCCAGCAGCCTCCGACGCGCTTGGGGGTCCCAAGAGACCCAGTACTTC | CASSLRRAWGSQETQYF
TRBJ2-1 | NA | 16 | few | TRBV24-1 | TGTGCCACCAGTGATTTGCCGGGAGAAGGGTACAATGAGCAGTTCTTC | CATSDLPGEGYNEQFF
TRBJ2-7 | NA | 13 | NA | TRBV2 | TGTGCCAGCAGTGAAGCAGGGCGGCCAGAGCAGTACTTC | CASSEAGRPEQYF
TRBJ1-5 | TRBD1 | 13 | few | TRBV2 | TGTGCCAGCAAAGGGACAGAAGATCAGCCCCAGCATTTT | CASKGTEDQPQHF
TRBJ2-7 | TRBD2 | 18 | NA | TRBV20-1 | TGCAGTGCTAGAGATCTAACCGGGACTAGCGGGTACTCCTACGAGCAGTACTTC | CSARDLTGTSGYSYEQYF
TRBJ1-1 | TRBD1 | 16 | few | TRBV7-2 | TGTGCCAGCAGCTCATCCAGGACAGGTGCGAACACTGAAGCTTTCTTT | CASSSSRTGANTEAFF
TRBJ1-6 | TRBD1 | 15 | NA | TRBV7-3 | TGTGCCAGCAGCTTAATGGGGACAGGGAATTCACCCCTCCACTTT | CASSLMGTGNSPLHF
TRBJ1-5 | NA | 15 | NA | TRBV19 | TGTGCCAGTAGTGGGGGGAGGGAGGGCAATCAGCCCCAGCATTTT | CASSGGREGNQPQHF
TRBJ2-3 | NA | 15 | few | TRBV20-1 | TGCAGTGCCTTAGGAGGCTCAAGGGGCGCAGATACGCAGTATTTT | CSALGGSRGADTQYF
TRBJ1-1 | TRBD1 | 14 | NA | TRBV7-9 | TGTGCCAGCAGCCAAGACAGGGGGTTCACTGAAGCTTTCTTT | CASSQDRGFTEAFF
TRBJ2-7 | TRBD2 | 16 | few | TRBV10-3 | TGTGCCATCAGCGCCCGGACTAGCGGGGACTCCTACGAGCAGTACTTC | CAISARTSGDSYEQYF
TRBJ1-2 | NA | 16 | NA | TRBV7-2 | TGTGCCAGCAGCTTGGACCTCCTCGTTTCTAACTATGGCTACACCTTC | CASSLDLLVSNYGYTF
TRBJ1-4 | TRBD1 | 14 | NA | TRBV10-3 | TGTGCCATCAGTGAGTCTGGGCAGGGGGTACAGCTGTTTTTT | CAISESGQGVQLFF
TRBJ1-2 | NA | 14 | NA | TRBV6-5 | TGTGCCAGCAGCTACAGCTACCGAGGGAATGGCTACACCTTC | CASSYSYRGNGYTF
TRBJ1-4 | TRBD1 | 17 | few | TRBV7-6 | TGTGCCAGCAGCTCTTCTGGCAGGGACAGCTTCAATGAAAAACTGTTTTTT | CASSSSGRDSFNEKLFF
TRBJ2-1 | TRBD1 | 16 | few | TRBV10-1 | TGCGCCAGCAGTGACCCTGCCGGGACAGGGGGGAATGAGCAGTTCTTC | CASSDPAGTGGNEQFF
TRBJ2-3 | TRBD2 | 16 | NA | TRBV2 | TGTGCCAGCAGTACGCTAGCGGGAGGGTTCCGAGATACGCAGTATTTT | CASSTLAGGFRDTQYF
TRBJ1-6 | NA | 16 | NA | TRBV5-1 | TGCGCCAGCAGCTTGGGGGGAACGGGGGCGGATTCACCCCTCCACTTT | CASSLGGTGADSPLHF
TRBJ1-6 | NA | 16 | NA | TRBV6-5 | TGTGCCAGCAGTTACTCTGGCTCGAAAGGCGGTTCACCCCTCCACTTT | CASSYSGSKGGSPLHF
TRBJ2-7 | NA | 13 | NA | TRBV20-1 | TGCAGTGCTAGAAGGGGGATTCGGTACGAGCAGTACTTC | CSARRGIRYEQYF
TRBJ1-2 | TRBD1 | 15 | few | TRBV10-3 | TGTGCCATCAGTCAGGGACAGAACTTTAACTATGGCTACACCTTC | CAISQGQNFNYGYTF
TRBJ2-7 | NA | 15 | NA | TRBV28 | TGTGCCAGCAGTTTAGGATTGACAGGAACTTACGAGCAGTACTTC | CASSLGLTGTYEQYF
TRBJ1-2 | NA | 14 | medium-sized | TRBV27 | TGTGCCAGCAGTAAGGGGAGGGAAGGGGATGGCTACACCTTC | CASSKGREGDGYTF
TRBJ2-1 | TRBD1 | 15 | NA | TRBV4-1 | TGCGCCAGCAGGAAAGGACAGGGTTTCATCAATGAGCAGTTCTTC | CASRKGQGFINEQFF
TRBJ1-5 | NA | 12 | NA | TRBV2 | TGTGCCAGCAGACGGGACAATCAGCCCCAGCATTTT | CASRRDNQPQHF
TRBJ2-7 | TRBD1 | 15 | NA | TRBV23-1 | TGCGCCAGCAGTCACCCTACAGGGGGTAGACACGAGCAGTACTTC | CASSHPTGGRHEQYF